This T cell receptor beta chain is drawn from a study of brain T cells in children with intractable seizures. Sequencing was limited to surgery cases with top T cell transcript signatures in brain tissue. Before surgery, patients took at least one anti-epileptic drug. V lost 4 bases and J lost 6; bases outside the gene matches: 13. The CDR3 is 18 residues long. Germline V gives CDR1 SGHNT, CDR2 YYREEE (reference sequence). General study findings and limits: Clones missing pre-surgery may reflect undersampling of that blood sample.

About this clone: The antigen is undetermined.

Sequenced by immunoSEQ multiplex PCR; TCRdb stores in-frame clones only, minus some. This sample has over 7,500 clones; 69% occur once, and the top ten carry 15% to 20%. This chain joins TRBV5-4 and TRBJ2-1; 13 positions match TRBD2. The receptor was isolated from a girl aged 2-10 years with tuberous sclerosis and intractable seizures. Specimen: resected brain tissue, collected at surgery. CDR3 residues: CASSLQLAGGPLGNEQFF. CDR3 nucleotides: TGTGCCAGCAGCCTTCAACTAGCGGGGGGGCCTCTTGGCAATGAGCAGTTCTTC.